This T cell receptor beta chain comes out of a study of T cell responses to AZD1222 COVID-19 vaccine. Overall study findings and caveats: Unmutated variant regions are reportedly the target of nearly half of TCRs that are spike-specific. Baseline seropositives among AZD1222 recipients totaled only five or six.

The trim removed 8 bases at V and 2 bases at J, leaving 5 bases unmatched. There are 13 residues in the CDR3. Germline lookup yields CDR1 ENHRY and CDR2 SYGVKD. Concerning this clone: What it binds is not known.

The assay was immunoSEQ multiplex PCR, and TCRdb's table has in-frame clones only and misses some. The sample carries 40,000 to 55,000 clones, 80% recorded once. Source: peripheral blood, taken on day 0 of AZD1222 vaccination. This receptor was identified in an adult in good health. The rearrangement joins TRBV10-3 to TRBJ1-2; 7 nucleotides match TRBD1. CDR3 nucleotides: TGTGCCATCGGGGGGGGACAGAACTATGGCTACACCTTC. Its protein product is CAIGGGQNYGYTF.